This T cell receptor (beta chain) emerged from a study of blood T cells in healthy people across ages. With a J-beta primer mix and a sample-barcoded 5' primer, a second PCR ran about 7 to 11 cycles. Each TCR beta cDNA got a 12-nucleotide random molecular identifier. TCRdb called the 5' RACE reads again in MiXCR, with one record for every CDR3 protein. The sample lists some 900,000 distinct CDR3 sequences, roughly 26% occurring once. This clonotype originated in a woman of 80 years or more in good health. The sample comprised blood.

The CDR3 sequence: CASSSHKLADGQETQYF. The CDR3, as DNA: TGTGCCAGCAGTTCCCACAAACTAGCGGACGGCCAAGAGACCCAGTACTTC. The chain employs TRBV12-3 or TRBV12-4 and TRBJ2-5; 8 bases line up with TRBD2. The CDR3 totals 17 residues. V was pared by 4 bases and J by 1 base, with 11 bases of the junction left unmatched.